Shown below are 6 T cell receptor beta chains from a single sample sequenced in a study of cytomegalovirus exposure and HLA in healthy donors. Vbeta (60) and Jbeta (13) primers were used in the PCR. Sequencing was performed with immunoSEQ multiplex PCR; in TCRdb, only in-frame clones are kept and a portion is missing. The table lists 95,000 or so clones, 65% to 90% of them singletons, with under 5.5% in the top ten. Sequenced sample: PBMCs. Receptor source: a woman aged 70-85 years in good health and CMV-seropositive.

This chain links TRBV7-9 with TRBJ2-7, with D perhaps matching TRBD1 (5 bases). Deletions cut 5 bases from V and 2 bases from J, with 19 bases between. This CDR3 comprises 16 residues. Germline V gene data show CDR1 as SEHNR and CDR2 as FQNEAQ (reference sequence). Here the CDR3 DNA reads TGTGCCAGCAGCGTATACCCCGGACATCTCCCCTACGAGCAGTACTTC. Protein sequence: CASSVYPGHLPYEQYF.

This clone has just one count. The chain has TRBV7-2 and TRBJ1-3; D ambiguous. This CDR3 has 15 residues. Trimming pared 4 bases from V and 0 bases from J, leaving 10 bases between. Germline V gene lookup returns CDR1 SGHTA and CDR2 FQGNSA. CDR3: CASSYPGFSGNTIYF. CDR3 in DNA: TGTGCCAGCAGCTACCCAGGTTTCTCTGGAAACACCATATATTTT. The full variable domain, with the rest looked up from reference TRBV7-2 and TRBJ1-3, is GAGVSQSPSNKVTEKGKDVELRCDPISGHTALYWYRQSLGQGLEFLIYFQGNSAPDKSGLPSDRFSAERTGGSVSTLTIQRTQQEDSAVYLCASSYPGFSGNTIYFGEGSWLTVV.

This clone came up a few times. The J gene is TRBJ1-2, the V gene TRBV7-2, with a tentative D call TRBD1 (5 bases). The CDR3 spans 16 residues. Trimming removed 1 base from V and 8 bases from J, with 20 bases in between. Germline lookup yields CDR1 SGHTA and CDR2 FQGNSA. This CDR3 reads CASSLGPSGDLLGYTF. In nucleotides, the CDR3 is TGTGCCAGCAGCTTAGGCCCCTCGGGGGACTTATTGGGCTACACCTTC.

The chain couples TRBV19 to TRBJ1-5; TRBD1 agrees at 8 bases. This CDR3 has 14 residues. Trimming took 2 bases from V and 6 from J; bases not matched to a gene: 3. Germline assignment: CDR1 LNHDA and CDR2 SQIVND (reference sequence). The CDR3, as DNA: TGTGCCAGTAGTATAACAGGGGGTGGTCAGCCCCAGCATTTT. This gives the protein CASSITGGGQPQHF.

The V call is TRBV5-4, the J call TRBJ2-1, with TRBD1 identical over 7 bases. V shed 0 bases and J 6 bases; nucleotides not matched to a gene: 9. From germline, CDR1 is SGHNT and CDR2 YYREEE (reference sequence). The CDR3 is made up of 16 amino acids. In DNA, the CDR3 is TGTGCCAGCAGCTTGGATCCTAACCGGGACAGCAATGAGCAGTTCTTC. This gives the protein CASSLDPNRDSNEQFF. Complete variable domain (other parts from reference TRBV5-4 and TRBJ2-1): ETGVTQSPTHLIKTRGQQVTLRCSSQSGHNTVSWYQQALGQGPQFIFQYYREEENGRGNFPPRFSGLQFPNYSSELNVNALELDDSALYLCASSLDPNRDSNEQFFGPGTRLTVL.

The chain combines TRBV6-5 with TRBJ2-5; 7 positions agree with TRBD1. The tail of the sequence fits TRBJ2-7 better, so the J call may be wrong. This CDR3 is built from 15 residues. CDR1 is MNHEY, CDR2 SVGAGI, per germline. The CDR3 region is CASSRSGTAPSEQYF. DNA of the CDR3: TGTGCCAGCAGTCGTTCCGGGACAGCCCCCTCCGAGCAGTACTTC.